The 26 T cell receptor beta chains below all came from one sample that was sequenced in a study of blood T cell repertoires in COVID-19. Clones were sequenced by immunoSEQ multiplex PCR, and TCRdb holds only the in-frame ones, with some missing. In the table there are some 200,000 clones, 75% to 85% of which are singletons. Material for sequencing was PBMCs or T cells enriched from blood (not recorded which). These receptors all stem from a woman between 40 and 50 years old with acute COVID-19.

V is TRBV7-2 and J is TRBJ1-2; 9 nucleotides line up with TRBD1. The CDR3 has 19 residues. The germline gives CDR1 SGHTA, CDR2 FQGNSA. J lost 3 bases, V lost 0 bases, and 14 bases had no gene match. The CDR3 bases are TGTGCCAGCAGCTTAGCGCTCTTGGACAGGGGAAAACGCCACTATGGCTACACCTTC. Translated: CASSLALLDRGKRHYGYTF.

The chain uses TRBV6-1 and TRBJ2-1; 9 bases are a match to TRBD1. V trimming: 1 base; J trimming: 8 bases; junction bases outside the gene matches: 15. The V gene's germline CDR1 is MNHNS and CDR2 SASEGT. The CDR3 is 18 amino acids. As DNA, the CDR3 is TGTGCCAGCAGTGAAGAACGTATGTACTGGGACAGGGACGATGAGCAGTTCTTC. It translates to CASSEERMYWDRDDEQFF.

CDR3: CASSVGQDEAFF. CDR3 coding DNA: TGTGCCAGCAGCGTAGGACAGGACGAAGCTTTCTTT. The chain joins TRBV9 to TRBJ1-1; possibly TRBD1 for D (6 bases). Trimming took off 0 bases at V and 8 bases at J, with 8 bases between the two ends. CDR3 length: 12 residues. CDR1 is SGDLS, CDR2 YYNGEE, per germline.

In DNA form, the CDR3 reads TGTGCCAGCAGCCCAGGACAGGTATACAATGAGCAGTTCTTC. It specifies CASSPGQVYNEQFF. The chain recombines TRBV27 with TRBJ2-1; 7 nucleotides agree with TRBD1. V was pared by 6 bases and J by 4 bases, with 6 bases of the junction left unmatched. CDR1 is MNHEY, CDR2 SMNVEV, per germline (reference sequence). This CDR3 has 14 residues.

The CDR3 sequence is CASRGGSPPNTGELFF. CDR3 nucleotide sequence: TGTGCCAGCAGGGGGGGGTCCCCGCCGAACACCGGGGAGCTGTTTTTT. V usage is TRBV5-4 and J usage is TRBJ2-2, with 7 bases aligning to TRBD2. V lost 5 bases to trimming and J lost 0 bases; unmatched junction nucleotides: 7. The CDR3 totals 16 residues. The germline gives CDR1 SGHNT, CDR2 YYREEE (reference sequence). Variable domain in full (rest from reference TRBV5-4 and TRBJ2-2): ETGVTQSPTHLIKTRGQQVTLRCSSQSGHNTVSWYQQALGQGPQFIFQYYREEENGRGNFPPRFSGLQFPNYSSELNVNALELDDSALYLCASRGGSPPNTGELFFGEGSRLTVL.

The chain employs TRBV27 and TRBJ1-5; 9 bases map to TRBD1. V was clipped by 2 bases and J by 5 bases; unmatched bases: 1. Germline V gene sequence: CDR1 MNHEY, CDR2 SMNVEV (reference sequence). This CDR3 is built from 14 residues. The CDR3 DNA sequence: TGTGCCAGCAGTTTAGGGACAGGGCATCAGCCCCAGCATTTT. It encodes CASSLGTGHQPQHF.

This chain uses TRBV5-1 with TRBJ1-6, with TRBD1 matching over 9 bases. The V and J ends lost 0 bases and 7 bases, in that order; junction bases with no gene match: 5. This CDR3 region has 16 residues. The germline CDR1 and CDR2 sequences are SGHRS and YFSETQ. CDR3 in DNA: TGCGCCAGCAGCTTGGTAGGAGGGACAGGGAATTCACCCCTCCACTTT. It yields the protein CASSLVGGTGNSPLHF.

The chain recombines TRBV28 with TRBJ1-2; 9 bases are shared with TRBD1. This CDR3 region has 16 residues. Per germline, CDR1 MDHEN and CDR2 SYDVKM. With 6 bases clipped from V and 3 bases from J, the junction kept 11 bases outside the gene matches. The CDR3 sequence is CASSRSWTGAYYGYTF. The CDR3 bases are TGTGCCAGCAGCCGAAGTTGGACAGGGGCGTACTATGGCTACACCTTC.

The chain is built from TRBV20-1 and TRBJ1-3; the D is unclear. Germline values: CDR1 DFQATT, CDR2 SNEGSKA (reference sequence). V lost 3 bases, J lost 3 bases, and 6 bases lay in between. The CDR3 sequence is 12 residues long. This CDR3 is CSASPGGNTIYF. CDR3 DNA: TGCAGTGCTAGTCCCGGTGGAAACACCATATATTTT.

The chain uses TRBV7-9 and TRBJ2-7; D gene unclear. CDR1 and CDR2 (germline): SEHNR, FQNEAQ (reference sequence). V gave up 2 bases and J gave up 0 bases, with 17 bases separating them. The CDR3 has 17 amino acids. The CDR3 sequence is CASSLTYRGSTSYEQYF. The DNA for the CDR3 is TGTGCCAGCAGCTTAACATACCGAGGCAGCACCTCCTACGAGCAGTACTTC. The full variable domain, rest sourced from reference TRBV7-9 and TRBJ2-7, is DTGVSQNPRHKITKRGQNVTFRCDPISEHNRLYWYRQTLGQGPEFLTYFQNEAQLEKSRLLSDRFSAERPKGSFSTLEIQRTEQGDSAMYLCASSLTYRGSTSYEQYFGPGTRLTVT.

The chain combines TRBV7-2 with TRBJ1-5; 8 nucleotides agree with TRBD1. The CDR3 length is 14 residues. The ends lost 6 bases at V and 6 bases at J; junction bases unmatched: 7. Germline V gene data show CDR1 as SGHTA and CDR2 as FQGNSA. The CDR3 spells CASSLQDRVQPQHF. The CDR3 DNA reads TGTGCCAGCAGTCTCCAGGACAGGGTTCAGCCCCAGCATTTT.

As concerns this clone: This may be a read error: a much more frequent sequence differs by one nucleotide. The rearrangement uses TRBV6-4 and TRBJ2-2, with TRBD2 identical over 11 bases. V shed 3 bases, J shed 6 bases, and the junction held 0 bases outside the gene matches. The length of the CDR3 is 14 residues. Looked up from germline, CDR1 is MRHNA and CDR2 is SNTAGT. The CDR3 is CASSELAGAGELFF. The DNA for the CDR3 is TGTGCCAGCAGTGAACTAGCGGGAGCCGGGGAGCTGTTTTTT.

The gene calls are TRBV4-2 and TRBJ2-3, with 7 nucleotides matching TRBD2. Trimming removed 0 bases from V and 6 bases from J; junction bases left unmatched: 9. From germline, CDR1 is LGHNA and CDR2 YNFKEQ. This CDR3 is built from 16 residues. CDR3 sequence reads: CASSQETSPRVDTQYF. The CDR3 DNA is TGTGCCAGCAGCCAAGAGACTAGCCCTCGGGTGGATACGCAGTATTTT.

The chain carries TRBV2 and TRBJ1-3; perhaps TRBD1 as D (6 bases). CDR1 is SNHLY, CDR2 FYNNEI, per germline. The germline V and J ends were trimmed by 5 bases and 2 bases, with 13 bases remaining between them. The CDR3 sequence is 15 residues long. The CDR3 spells CASSLQGLTGNTIYF. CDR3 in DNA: TGTGCCAGCAGTTTACAGGGACTAACTGGAAACACCATATATTTT.

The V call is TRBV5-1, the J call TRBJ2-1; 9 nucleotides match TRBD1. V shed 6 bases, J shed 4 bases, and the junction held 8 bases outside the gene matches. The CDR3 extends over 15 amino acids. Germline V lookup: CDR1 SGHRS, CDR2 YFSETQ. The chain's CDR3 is CASTSAGTGYNEQFF. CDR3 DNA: TGCGCCAGCACCTCGGCCGGGACAGGGTACAATGAGCAGTTCTTC. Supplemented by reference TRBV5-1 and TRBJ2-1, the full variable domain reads KAGVTQTPRYLIKTRGQQVTLSCSPISGHRSVSWYQQTPGQGLQFLFEYFSETQRNKGNFPGRFSGRQFSNSRSEMNVSTLELGDSALYLCASTSAGTGYNEQFFGPGTRLTVL.

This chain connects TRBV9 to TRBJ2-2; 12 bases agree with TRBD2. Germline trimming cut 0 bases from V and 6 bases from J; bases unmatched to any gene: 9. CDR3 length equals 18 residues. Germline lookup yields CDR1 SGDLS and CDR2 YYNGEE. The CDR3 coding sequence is TGTGCCAGCAGCGTAGTCGTTCAGACTAGCGGGGGCCCCGGGGAGCTGTTTTTT. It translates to CASSVVVQTSGGPGELFF.

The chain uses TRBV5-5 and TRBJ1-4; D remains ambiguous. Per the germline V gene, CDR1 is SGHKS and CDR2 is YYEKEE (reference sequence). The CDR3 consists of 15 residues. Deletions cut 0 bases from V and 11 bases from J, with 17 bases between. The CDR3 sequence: CASSLALTANGKLFF. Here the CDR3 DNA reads TGTGCCAGCAGCTTGGCCTTAACAGCTAATGGCAAACTGTTTTTT.

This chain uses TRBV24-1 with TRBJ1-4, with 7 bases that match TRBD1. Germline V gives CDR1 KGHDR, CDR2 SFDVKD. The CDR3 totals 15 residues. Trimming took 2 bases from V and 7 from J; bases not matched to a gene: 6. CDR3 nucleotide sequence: TGTGCCACCAGTGATTGGTCAGGGGGTGGTGAAAAACTGTTTTTT. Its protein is CATSDWSGGGEKLFF.

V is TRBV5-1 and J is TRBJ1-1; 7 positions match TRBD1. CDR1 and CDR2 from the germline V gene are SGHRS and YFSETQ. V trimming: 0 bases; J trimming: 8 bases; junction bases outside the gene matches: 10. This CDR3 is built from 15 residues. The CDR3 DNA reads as TGCGCCAGCAGCTTGGAACCGGGAAGGGACAGAGAAGCTTTCTTT. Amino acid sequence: CASSLEPGRDREAFF.

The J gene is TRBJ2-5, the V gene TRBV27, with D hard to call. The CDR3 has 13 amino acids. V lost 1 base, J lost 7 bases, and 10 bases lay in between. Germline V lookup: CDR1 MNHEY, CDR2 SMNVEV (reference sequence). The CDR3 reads CASSLYRGGTQYF. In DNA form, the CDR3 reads TGTGCCAGCAGTTTATATAGAGGTGGGACCCAGTACTTC.

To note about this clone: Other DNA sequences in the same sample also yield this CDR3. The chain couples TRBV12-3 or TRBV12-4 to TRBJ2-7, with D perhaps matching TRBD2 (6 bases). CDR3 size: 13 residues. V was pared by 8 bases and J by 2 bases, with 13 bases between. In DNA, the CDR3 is TGTGCCAGCTCCTTTGGAGGGACCTACGAGCAGTACTTC. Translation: CASSFGGTYEQYF.

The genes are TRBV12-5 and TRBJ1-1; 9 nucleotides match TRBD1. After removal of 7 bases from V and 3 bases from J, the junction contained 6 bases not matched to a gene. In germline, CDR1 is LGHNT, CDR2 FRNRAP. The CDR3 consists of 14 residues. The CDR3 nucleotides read TGTGCTAGTGACCCGGACAGGGGTTACACTGAAGCTTTCTTT. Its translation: CASDPDRGYTEAFF. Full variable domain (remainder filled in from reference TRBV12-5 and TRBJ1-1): DARVTQTPRHKVTEMGQEVTMRCQPILGHNTVFWYRQTMMQGLELLAYFRNRAPLDDSGMPKDRFSAEMPDATLATLKIQPSEPRDSAVYFCASDPDRGYTEAFFGQGTRLTVV.

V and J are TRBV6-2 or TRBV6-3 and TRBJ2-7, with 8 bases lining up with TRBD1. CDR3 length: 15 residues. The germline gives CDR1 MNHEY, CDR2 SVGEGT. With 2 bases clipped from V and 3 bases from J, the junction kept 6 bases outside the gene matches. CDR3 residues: CASSYRTGIYYEQYF. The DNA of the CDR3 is TGTGCCAGCAGTTACCGGACAGGGATATACTACGAGCAGTACTTC.

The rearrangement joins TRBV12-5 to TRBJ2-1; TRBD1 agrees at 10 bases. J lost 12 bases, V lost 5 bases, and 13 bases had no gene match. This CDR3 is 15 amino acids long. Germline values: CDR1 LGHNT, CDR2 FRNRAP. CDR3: CASGSGTGDTMTQFF. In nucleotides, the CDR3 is TGTGCTAGTGGTAGCGGGACAGGGGACACAATGACGCAGTTCTTC.

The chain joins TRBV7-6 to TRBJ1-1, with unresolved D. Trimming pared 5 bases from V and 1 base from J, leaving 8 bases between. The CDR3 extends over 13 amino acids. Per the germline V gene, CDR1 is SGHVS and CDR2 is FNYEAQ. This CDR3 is CASSRGRNTEAFF. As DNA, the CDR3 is TGTGCCAGCAGCCGGGGTCGGAACACTGAAGCTTTCTTT.

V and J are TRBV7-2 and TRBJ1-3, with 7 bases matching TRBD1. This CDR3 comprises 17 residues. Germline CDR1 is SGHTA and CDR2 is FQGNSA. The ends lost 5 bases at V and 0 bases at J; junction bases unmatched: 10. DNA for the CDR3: TGTGCCAGCAGCATCGGGACAGCCTTTATCTCTGGAAACACCATATATTTT. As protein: CASSIGTAFISGNTIYF.